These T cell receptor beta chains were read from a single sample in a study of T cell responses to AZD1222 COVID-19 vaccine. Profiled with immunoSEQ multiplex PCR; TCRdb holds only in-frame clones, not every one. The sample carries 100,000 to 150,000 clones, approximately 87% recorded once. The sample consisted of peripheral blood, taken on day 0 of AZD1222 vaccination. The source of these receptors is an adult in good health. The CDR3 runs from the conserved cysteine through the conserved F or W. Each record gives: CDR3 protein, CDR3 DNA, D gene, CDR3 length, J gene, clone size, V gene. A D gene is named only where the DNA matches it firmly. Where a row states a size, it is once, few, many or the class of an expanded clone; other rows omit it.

CDR3: CASSPDTNTGELFF; DNA: TGTGCCAGCAGCCCCGACACGAACACCGGGGAGCTGTTTTTT; D: .; length: 14; J: TRBJ2-2; size: .; V: TRBV5-5
CDR3: CASSISGGPNQPQHF; DNA: TGTGCCAGTAGTATTTCAGGGGGCCCCAATCAGCCCCAGCATTTT; D: TRBD1; length: 15; J: TRBJ1-5; size: .; V: TRBV19
CDR3: CASSLTGLGAGEQYF; DNA: TGTGCCAGCAGTCTTACGGGCCTGGGGGCGGGCGAGCAGTACTTC; D: .; length: 15; J: TRBJ2-7; size: .; V: TRBV6-5
CDR3: CASSVANRGRRGYTF; DNA: TGTGCCAGCAGCGTAGCCAACAGGGGGCGACGAGGCTACACCTTC; D: TRBD1; length: 15; J: TRBJ1-2; size: few; V: TRBV9
CDR3: CAWSNGANEKLFF; DNA: TGTGCCTGGAGTAATGGCGCTAATGAAAAACTGTTTTTT; D: .; length: 13; J: TRBJ1-4; size: .; V: TRBV30
CDR3: CASSPGQATGNTIYF; DNA: TGCGCCAGCAGTCCCGGACAGGCGACTGGAAACACCATATATTTT; D: TRBD1; length: 15; J: TRBJ1-3; size: once; V: TRBV5-1
CDR3: CASSLYGSSYNEQFF; DNA: TGTGCCAGCAGCTTATACGGGAGCTCCTACAATGAGCAGTTCTTC; D: .; length: 15; J: TRBJ2-1; size: once; V: TRBV5-5
CDR3: CASSLGGRVNNEQFF; DNA: TGTGCCAGCAGCTTGGGCGGGAGGGTAAACAATGAGCAGTTCTTC; D: TRBD2; length: 15; J: TRBJ2-1; size: .; V: TRBV5-4
CDR3: CASSLDSYGYTF; DNA: TGTGCCAGCAGTTTAGACAGCTATGGCTACACCTTC; D: .; length: 12; J: TRBJ1-2; size: once; V: TRBV28
CDR3: CASSQVPGQAFF; DNA: TGTGCCAGCAGCCAAGTCCCAGGGCAAGCTTTCTTT; D: .; length: 12; J: TRBJ1-1; size: few; V: TRBV3-1/TRBV3-2
CDR3: CSGGGLNTGELFF; DNA: TGCAGCGGCGGGGGGTTGAACACCGGGGAGCTGTTTTTT; D: TRBD2; length: 13; J: TRBJ2-2; size: .; V: TRBV29-1
CDR3: CATSLGGAGVNEQFF; DNA: TGTGCCACCTCCCTGGGGGGGGCGGGGGTCAATGAGCAGTTCTTC; D: .; length: 15; J: TRBJ2-1; size: .; V: TRBV28
CDR3: CASRVAIGELFF; DNA: TGTGCCAGTAGGGTGGCGATCGGGGAGCTGTTTTTT; D: .; length: 12; J: TRBJ2-2; size: .; V: TRBV19
CDR3: CASSFRGTEAFF; DNA: TGTGCCAGCAGTTTCCGGGGGACTGAAGCTTTCTTT; D: .; length: 12; J: TRBJ1-1; size: few; V: TRBV27
CDR3: CASSLIGGSRGEQYF; DNA: TGTGCCAGCAGTTTAATAGGGGGCTCTAGAGGCGAGCAGTACTTC; D: TRBD1; length: 15; J: TRBJ2-7; size: .; V: TRBV28
CDR3: CASSHLTGNAYNEQFF; DNA: TGTGCCAGTAGCCACTTGACAGGGAATGCCTACAATGAGCAGTTCTTC; D: TRBD1; length: 16; J: TRBJ2-1; size: once; V: TRBV19
CDR3: CASTTRGTGPTDTQYF; DNA: TGTGCCAGCACCACCAGGGGGACAGGCCCAACAGATACGCAGTATTTT; D: TRBD1; length: 16; J: TRBJ2-3; size: .; V: TRBV28
CDR3: CASSRTGAYEQYF; DNA: TGTGCCAGTAGTAGGACAGGTGCCTACGAGCAGTACTTC; D: TRBD1; length: 13; J: TRBJ2-7; size: .; V: TRBV19
CDR3: CASSLHAQGLGNQPQHF; DNA: TGTGCCAGCAGCTTACATGCCCAGGGTTTGGGCAATCAGCCCCAGCATTTT; D: .; length: 17; J: TRBJ1-5; size: .; V: TRBV7-2
CDR3: CASSQGGFGTQYF; DNA: TGTGCCAGCAGCCAAGGAGGCTTCGGTACGCAGTATTTT; D: .; length: 13; J: TRBJ2-3; size: .; V: TRBV3-1/TRBV3-2
CDR3: CASRAGSYNEQFF; DNA: TGTGCCAGCCGAGCCGGCAGTTACAATGAGCAGTTCTTC; D: .; length: 13; J: TRBJ2-1; size: .; V: TRBV6-5
CDR3: CASSQETASYEQYF; DNA: TGTGCCAGCAGCCAAGAGACAGCTTCCTACGAGCAGTACTTC; D: .; length: 14; J: TRBJ2-7; size: .; V: TRBV3-1/TRBV3-2
CDR3: CASSSGTNNEQFF; DNA: TGCGCCAGCAGCTCCGGGACTAACAATGAGCAGTTCTTC; D: TRBD2; length: 13; J: TRBJ2-1; size: .; V: TRBV5-1
CDR3: CATRRENTGELFF; DNA: TGTGCCACCAGGCGGGAGAACACCGGGGAGCTGTTTTTT; D: .; length: 13; J: TRBJ2-2; size: .; V: TRBV15
CDR3: CASSWGPLGEQYF; DNA: TGTGCCAGCAGCTGGGGCCCCTTGGGCGAGCAGTACTTC; D: .; length: 13; J: TRBJ2-7; size: few; V: TRBV14
CDR3: CASSQGGGDQPQHF; DNA: TGTGCCAGCAGCCAAGGAGGAGGGGATCAGCCCCAGCATTTT; D: .; length: 14; J: TRBJ1-5; size: .; V: TRBV3-1/TRBV3-2
CDR3: CASSLELGGMYNEQFF; DNA: TGTGCCAGCAGCTTGGAGTTGGGGGGGATGTACAATGAGCAGTTCTTC; D: TRBD2; length: 16; J: TRBJ2-1; size: .; V: TRBV11-2
CDR3: CAWRAGFGTDTQYF; DNA: TGTGCCTGGAGGGCAGGGTTCGGCACAGATACGCAGTATTTT; D: .; length: 14; J: TRBJ2-3; size: .; V: TRBV30
CDR3: CASSWDRGGLDTQYF; DNA: TGCGCCAGCAGCTGGGACAGGGGAGGATTGGATACGCAGTATTTT; D: TRBD1; length: 15; J: TRBJ2-3; size: .; V: TRBV5-1
CDR3: CASSGNQYNEQFF; DNA: TGTGCCAGCAGTGGCAACCAGTACAATGAGCAGTTCTTC; D: .; length: 13; J: TRBJ2-1; size: .; V: TRBV27
CDR3: CASSHTSGGSYEQYF; DNA: TGTGCCAGCAGCCACACTAGCGGGGGCTCCTACGAGCAGTACTTC; D: TRBD2; length: 15; J: TRBJ2-7; size: .; V: TRBV14
CDR3: CATSYPWTGRLAGGMTDTQYF; DNA: TGTGCCACCAGTTACCCATGGACAGGCAGACTAGCGGGAGGGATGACAGATACGCAGTATTTT; D: TRBD2; length: 21; J: TRBJ2-3; size: .; V: TRBV24-1
CDR3: CSSRDSAYEQYF; DNA: TGCAGCTCCAGGGACAGTGCCTACGAGCAGTACTTC; D: TRBD1; length: 12; J: TRBJ2-7; size: .; V: TRBV29-1
CDR3: CAWSVMGRQPQHF; DNA: TGTGCCTGGAGTGTCATGGGGCGTCAGCCCCAGCATTTT; D: .; length: 13; J: TRBJ1-5; size: .; V: TRBV30
CDR3: CASQWQPNQPQHF; DNA: TGTGCCAGTCAGTGGCAGCCTAATCAGCCCCAGCATTTT; D: .; length: 13; J: TRBJ1-5; size: .; V: TRBV19
CDR3: CASSRGSGYGYTF; DNA: TGTGCCAGCAGCAGGGGCTCTGGCTATGGCTACACCTTC; D: .; length: 13; J: TRBJ1-2; size: few; V: TRBV21-1
CDR3: CASSQSDRGPYNEQFF; DNA: TGTGCCAGCAGCCAATCGGACAGGGGGCCTTACAATGAGCAGTTCTTC; D: TRBD1; length: 16; J: TRBJ2-1; size: .; V: TRBV3-1/TRBV3-2
CDR3: CASSQISGNTIYF; DNA: TGTGCCAGCAGCCAAATCTCTGGAAACACCATATATTTT; D: .; length: 13; J: TRBJ1-3; size: .; V: TRBV14
CDR3: CASSPRAGTYEQYF; DNA: TGTGCCAGCAGCCCCCGCGCGGGAACCTACGAGCAGTACTTC; D: .; length: 14; J: TRBJ2-7; size: .; V: TRBV5-4
CDR3: CASSLALAGSNQPQHF; DNA: TGTGCCAGCAGCTTAGCGCTTGCAGGGTCGAATCAGCCCCAGCATTTT; D: .; length: 16; J: TRBJ1-5; size: .; V: TRBV7-8
CDR3: CASSLGGSGTDTQYF; DNA: TGTGCCAGCAGCTTGGGGGGCAGTGGGACAGATACGCAGTATTTT; D: .; length: 15; J: TRBJ2-3; size: .; V: TRBV5-4
CDR3: CSALQGPPLGYTF; DNA: TGCAGCGCCCTCCAAGGACCTCCACTCGGCTACACCTTC; D: .; length: 13; J: TRBJ1-2; size: .; V: TRBV29-1
CDR3: CASSFRQGAPYGYTF; DNA: TGCGCCAGCAGCTTCAGACAGGGCGCGCCGTATGGCTACACCTTC; D: TRBD1; length: 15; J: TRBJ1-2; size: .; V: TRBV5-1
CDR3: CASSPGLAGAVDTQYF; DNA: TGCGCCAGCAGCCCAGGACTAGCGGGGGCCGTAGATACGCAGTATTTT; D: TRBD2; length: 16; J: TRBJ2-3; size: .; V: TRBV5-1
CDR3: CASSFAGSNQPQHF; DNA: TGTGCCAGCAGTTTCGCGGGTAGCAATCAGCCCCAGCATTTT; D: .; length: 14; J: TRBJ1-5; size: .; V: TRBV27
CDR3: CASSLSPGTGRTYEQYF; DNA: TGTGCCAGCAGTTTATCGCCCGGGACAGGGCGAACCTACGAGCAGTACTTC; D: TRBD1; length: 17; J: TRBJ2-7; size: .; V: TRBV27
CDR3: CASSDRDRGTNEQFF; DNA: TGTGCCAGCAGCGATCGGGACAGGGGGACGAATGAGCAGTTCTTC; D: TRBD1; length: 15; J: TRBJ2-1; size: .; V: TRBV7-3
CDR3: CASSQERVQPQHF; DNA: TGTGCCAGCAGCCAAGAAAGGGTCCAGCCCCAGCATTTT; D: .; length: 13; J: TRBJ1-5; size: .; V: TRBV3-1/TRBV3-2
CDR3: CASSTQRGTEAFF; DNA: TGTGCCAGCAGCACGCAAAGAGGCACTGAAGCTTTCTTT; D: .; length: 13; J: TRBJ1-1; size: .; V: TRBV7-3
CDR3: CAWSGGLRSLHF; DNA: TGTGCCTGGAGTGGAGGCCTGAGATCCCTCCACTTT; D: .; length: 12; J: TRBJ1-6; size: .; V: TRBV30
CDR3: CASSSGGLGTASGANVLTF; DNA: TGTGCCAGCAGCTCGGGGGGTTTGGGGACAGCCTCTGGGGCCAACGTCCTGACTTTC; D: .; length: 19; J: TRBJ2-6; size: few; V: TRBV7-2
CDR3: CASSLTGGSTYEQYF; DNA: TGTGCCAGCAGCTTAACAGGGGGCTCGACCTACGAGCAGTACTTC; D: TRBD1; length: 15; J: TRBJ2-7; size: .; V: TRBV7-3
CDR3: CASSYGQGRDTEAFF; DNA: TGTGCCAGCAGCTACGGACAGGGTAGGGACACTGAAGCTTTCTTT; D: TRBD1; length: 15; J: TRBJ1-1; size: .; V: TRBV5-4
CDR3: CASSSFDRPYEQYF; DNA: TGTGCCAGCAGTTCCTTCGACAGGCCCTACGAGCAGTACTTC; D: .; length: 14; J: TRBJ2-7; size: .; V: TRBV27
CDR3: CASSQTGRWANEKLFF; DNA: TGCGCCAGCAGCCAAACTGGAAGATGGGCTAATGAAAAACTGTTTTTT; D: .; length: 16; J: TRBJ1-4; size: .; V: TRBV4-3
CDR3: CASSSDLLTGGYEQYF; DNA: TGCGCCAGCAGCTCGGACTTGCTGACAGGGGGGTACGAGCAGTACTTC; D: TRBD1; length: 16; J: TRBJ2-7; size: .; V: TRBV5-1
CDR3: CASSLGGVSYNEQFF; DNA: TGTGCCAGCAGCTTAGGCGGGGTATCCTACAATGAGCAGTTCTTC; D: .; length: 15; J: TRBJ2-1; size: .; V: TRBV11-3